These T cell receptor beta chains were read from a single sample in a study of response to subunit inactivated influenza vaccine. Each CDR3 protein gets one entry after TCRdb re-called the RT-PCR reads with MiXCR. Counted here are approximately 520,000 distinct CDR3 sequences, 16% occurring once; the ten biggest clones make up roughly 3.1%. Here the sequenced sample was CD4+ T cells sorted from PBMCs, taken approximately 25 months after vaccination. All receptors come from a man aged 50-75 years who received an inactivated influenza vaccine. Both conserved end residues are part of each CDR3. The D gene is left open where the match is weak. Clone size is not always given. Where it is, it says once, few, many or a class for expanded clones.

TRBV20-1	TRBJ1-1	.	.	CSARSTEELTFF	TGCAGTGCTAGATCCACAGAGGAGCTAACTTTCTTT
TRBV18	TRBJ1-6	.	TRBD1	CASSPNSLRTGANSPLHF	TGTGCCAGCTCACCAAATAGTTTGCGGACAGGCGCTAATTCACCCCTCCACTTT
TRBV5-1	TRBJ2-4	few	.	CASSLASDTSLQYF	TGCGCCAGCAGCTTGGCGTCTGACACATCCCTTCAGTACTTC
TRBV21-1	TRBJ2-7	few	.	CASSLVDSQVPYEQYF	TGTGCCAGCTCCTTGGTCGACAGTCAAGTACCCTACGAGCAGTACTTC
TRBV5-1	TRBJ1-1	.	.	CASSPMKATHEAFF	TGCGCCAGCAGCCCTATGAAGGCCACGCATGAAGCTTTCTTT
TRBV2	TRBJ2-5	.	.	CASSEGPRSTQYF	TGTGCCAGCAGTGAAGGGCCCCGAAGCACCCAGTACTTC
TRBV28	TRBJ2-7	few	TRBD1	CASRFNDRGGYEQYF	TGTGCCAGCAGGTTTAACGACAGGGGGGGCTACGAGCAGTACTTC
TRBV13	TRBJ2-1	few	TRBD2	CASRPGGGYNEQFF	TGTGCCAGCAGACCGGGGGGAGGTTACAATGAGCAGTTCTTC
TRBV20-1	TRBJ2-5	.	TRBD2	CSAKRTSGVETQYF	TGCAGTGCGAAACGGACTAGCGGGGTAGAGACCCAGTACTTC
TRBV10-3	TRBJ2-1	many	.	CAIQDSGMNNEQFF	TGTGCCATCCAAGATTCGGGGATGAACAATGAGCAGTTCTTC
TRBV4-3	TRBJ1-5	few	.	CASSQGRLNQPQHF	TGCGCCAGCAGCCAAGGCAGGCTCAATCAGCCCCAGCATTTT
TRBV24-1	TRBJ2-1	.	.	CATSDRSYNEQFF	TGTGCCACCAGTGACAGATCCTACAATGAGCAGTTCTTC
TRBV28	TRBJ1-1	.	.	CASSPLLQINTEAFF	TGTGCCAGCAGTCCCCTCCTACAGATAAACACTGAAGCTTTCTTT
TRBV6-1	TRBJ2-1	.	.	CASSPNRALSYNEQFF	TGTGCCAGCAGTCCAAACAGGGCCCTCTCCTACAATGAGCAGTTCTTC
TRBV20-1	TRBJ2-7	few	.	CSARDMTKRTFGF	TGCAGTGCTAGGGACATGACTAAGCGAACTTTCGGCTTC
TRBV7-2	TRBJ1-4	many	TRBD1	CASSLGDRENEKLFF	TGTGCCAGCAGCTTAGGGGACAGGGAAAATGAAAAACTGTTTTTT
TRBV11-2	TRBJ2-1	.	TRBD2	CASSGGTSPKVSYNEQFF	TGTGCCAGCAGCGGGGGGACTAGCCCCAAAGTTTCCTACAATGAGCAGTTCTTC
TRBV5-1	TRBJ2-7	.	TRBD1	CASSRDREREQYF	TGCGCCAGCAGCCGGGACAGGGAACGGGAGCAGTACTTC
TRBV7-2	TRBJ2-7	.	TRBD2	CASSPSGSQYEQYF	TGTGCCAGCAGCCCTAGCGGGAGTCAGTACGAGCAGTACTTC
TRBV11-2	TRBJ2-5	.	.	CASSSDGTQETQYF	TGTGCCAGCAGCTCCGACGGTACCCAAGAGACCCAGTACTTC
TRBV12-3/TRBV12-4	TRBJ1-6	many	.	CASSFVQDNSPLHF	TGTGCCAGCAGTTTTGTGCAGGATAATTCACCCCTCCACTTT
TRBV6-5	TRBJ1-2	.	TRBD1	CASSYLQGAAGYTF	TGTGCCAGCAGTTACTTACAGGGGGCAGCTGGCTACACCTTC
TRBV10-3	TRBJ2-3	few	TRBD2	CAISIRPGTSGDTQYF	TGTGCCATCAGCATCCGGCCCGGGACTAGCGGAGATACGCAGTATTTT
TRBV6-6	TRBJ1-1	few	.	CASSYSTSTEAFF	TGTGCCAGCAGTTACTCGACTAGCACTGAAGCTTTCTTT
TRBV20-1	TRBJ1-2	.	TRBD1	CSAAFAGQGGYGYTF	TGCAGTGCAGCTTTTGCGGGACAGGGCGGTTATGGCTACACCTTC
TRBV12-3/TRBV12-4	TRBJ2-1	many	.	CASSSRKGSYNEQFF	TGTGCCAGCAGTTCCCGGAAAGGCTCCTACAATGAGCAGTTCTTC
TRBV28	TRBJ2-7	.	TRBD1	CASCPPPGTGPYEQYF	TGTGCCAGTTGTCCGCCCCCCGGGACAGGTCCGTACGAGCAGTACTTC
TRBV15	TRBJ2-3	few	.	CATSREMTDTQYF	TGTGCCACCAGCAGAGAGATGACAGATACGCAGTATTTT
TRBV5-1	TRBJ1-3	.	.	CASSGGDSGNTIYF	TGCGCCAGCAGCGGTGGGGACTCTGGAAACACCATATATTTT
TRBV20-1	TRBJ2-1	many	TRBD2	CSARGGRGREQFF	TGCAGTGCTAGAGGCGGGAGGGGACGTGAGCAGTTCTTC
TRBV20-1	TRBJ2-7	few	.	CSARPNAVSYEQYF	TGCAGTGCTAGACCCAATGCGGTCTCCTACGAGCAGTACTTC
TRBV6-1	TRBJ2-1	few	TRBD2	CASSKPGLGLNEQFF	TGTGCCAGCAGCAAGCCGGGACTAGGTCTCAATGAGCAGTTCTTC
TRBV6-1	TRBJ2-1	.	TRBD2	CASRRTSGLYNEQFF	TGTGCCAGCAGGAGGACTAGCGGACTCTACAATGAGCAGTTCTTC
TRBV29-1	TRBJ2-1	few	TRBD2	CSAKTGTSYNEQFF	TGCAGCGCAAAGACCGGGACTAGCTACAATGAGCAGTTCTTC
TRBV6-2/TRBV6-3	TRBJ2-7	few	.	CASSYGPPGKGYEQYF	TGTGCCAGCAGTTACGGCCCCCCAGGGAAAGGGTACGAGCAGTACTTC
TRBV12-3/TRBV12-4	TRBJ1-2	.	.	CASSPRGGDRYGYTF	TGTGCCAGCAGTCCTAGGGGGGGGGATCGGTATGGCTACACCTTC
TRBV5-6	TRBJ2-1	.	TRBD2	CASSPGLARNEQFF	TGTGCCAGCAGCCCGGGACTAGCGCGTAATGAGCAGTTCTTC
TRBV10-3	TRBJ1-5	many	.	CATQGTLDQPQHF	TGTGCCACCCAAGGAACCCTGGATCAGCCCCAGCATTTT
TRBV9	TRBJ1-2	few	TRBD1	CASSEGDRGQYGYTF	TGTGCCAGCAGCGAAGGGGACAGGGGACAATATGGCTACACCTTC
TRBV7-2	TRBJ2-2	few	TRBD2	CASTISAAGSTGELFF	TGTGCCAGCACCATCTCCGCAGCGGGAAGTACCGGGGAGCTGTTTTTT
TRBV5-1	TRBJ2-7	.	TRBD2	CASSLSPSGISYEQYF	TGCGCCAGCAGCTTGTCCCCTAGCGGGATCTCCTACGAGCAGTACTTC
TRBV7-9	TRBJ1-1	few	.	CASSLTPIGPATEAFF	TGTGCCAGCAGCTTAACACCGATTGGACCGGCCACTGAAGCTTTCTTT
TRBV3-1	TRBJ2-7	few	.	CASSRALTWADEQYF	TGTGCCAGCAGCCGCGCTTTGACATGGGCGGACGAGCAGTACTTC
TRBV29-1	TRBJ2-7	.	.	CSVADGDYEQYF	TGCAGCGTCGCGGACGGGGACTACGAGCAGTACTTC
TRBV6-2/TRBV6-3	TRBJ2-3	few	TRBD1	CASSSRDRGPTDTQYF	TGTGCCAGCAGTTCCCGGGACAGGGGGCCGACAGATACGCAGTATTTT